Presented here are 26 T cell receptor beta chains from one specimen sequenced in a study of shared clonotypes between healthy human individuals. Clones were read by immunoSEQ multiplex PCR, and TCRdb kept only the in-frame ones, dropping some. The profile shows 2 million to 2.5 million clones, over 85% of them singletons. The sequenced sample consisted of naive CD4+ T cells from PBMCs. This sample's subset: CD45RA+ positively selected. These receptors originate from a young man in good health. Some clones in this sample may be carry-over from other donors' samples.

The chain uses TRBV4-3 and TRBJ2-2, with D maybe TRBD1 (5 bases). Germline V gives CDR1 LGHNA, CDR2 YSLEER. V lost 4 bases and J 0 bases, leaving 9 bases between the germline ends. The CDR3 has 15 residues. CDR3 region: CASSPGSSNTGELFF. The CDR3 bases are TGCGCCAGCAGCCCAGGGTCCTCGAACACCGGGGAGCTGTTTTTT.

The V and J genes are TRBV28 and TRBJ1-2, with D possibly matching TRBD1 (5 bases). Trimming left V 1 base short and J 13 bases short, with 13 bases between. The germline gives CDR1 MDHEN, CDR2 SYDVKM. CDR3 length: 12 residues. The CDR3 is CASSLSGTFFTF. The CDR3 region has the DNA TGTGCCAGCAGTTTATCAGGGACTTTTTTCACCTTC.

The V gene is TRBV6-5, the J gene TRBJ1-2, with D possibly TRBD1 on 5 matching bases. CDR3 length equals 13 residues. The V gene lost 5 bases and the J gene lost 4 bases, with 11 bases spanning the gap. The germline CDR1 and CDR2 sequences are MNHEY and SVGAGI. The CDR3 spells CASSQGFLYGYTF. The CDR3 DNA is TGTGCCAGCAGTCAGGGATTCCTCTATGGCTACACCTTC.

This clone was counted once. This chain joins TRBV19 and TRBJ1-5; 7 bases map to TRBD1. Germline V gene lookup returns CDR1 LNHDA and CDR2 SQIVND (reference sequence). This CDR3 region has 16 residues. The V gene end was trimmed by 5 bases and the J gene end by 6 bases; junction bases not matched to a gene: 13. This CDR3 reads CASSPRGGQGVQPQHF. As DNA, the CDR3 is TGTGCCAGTAGTCCAAGAGGGGGCCAGGGGGTTCAGCCCCAGCATTTT.

The gene calls are TRBV27 and TRBJ2-2; D possibly corresponds to TRBD1 (5 bases). Germline CDR1 MNHEY, CDR2 SMNVEV (reference sequence). There are 15 residues in the CDR3. Trimming left V 5 bases short and J 2 bases short, with 12 bases between. The CDR3 nucleotides read TGTGCCAGCAGTCCGATCGACAGTAACACCGGGGAGCTGTTTTTT. Its translation: CASSPIDSNTGELFF.

The chain couples TRBV27 to TRBJ1-5; D may be TRBD1 (6 bases). V lost 3 bases and J lost 4, with 13 bases in between. Germline lookup yields CDR1 MNHEY and CDR2 SMNVEV (reference sequence). This CDR3 has 15 amino acids. CDR3 DNA: TGTGCCAGCAGTTTGGGGCCAGGGGAGAATCAGCCCCAGCATTTT. Protein: CASSLGPGENQPQHF.

The genes are TRBV5-4 and TRBJ2-3; 8 nucleotides agree with TRBD1. Per germline, CDR1 SGHNT and CDR2 YYREEE (reference sequence). Trimming took 6 bases from V and 8 from J; bases not matched to a gene: 11. The CDR3 extends over 14 amino acids. CDR3 amino acids: CASIDRGISSTQYF. Here the CDR3 DNA reads TGTGCCAGCATAGACAGGGGCATATCTAGTACGCAGTATTTT.

This chain joins TRBV10-3 and TRBJ1-2, with D possibly TRBD1 on 6 matching bases. CDR1 and CDR2 (germline): ENHRY, SYGVKD. The germline V and J ends were trimmed by 3 bases and 7 bases, with 24 bases remaining between them. The CDR3 runs to 17 residues. DNA of the CDR3: TGTGCCATCAGTGACTCCCAGGCGTCAGGGGTTGGGATTGGCTACACCTTC. Translated, it gives CAISDSQASGVGIGYTF.

This clone was seen once. Other nucleotide sequences from this sample produce the same CDR3. The CDR3 bases are TGTGCCAGCAGTTTGGTGGGACAGGGCTATGGCTACACCTTC. Translation: CASSLVGQGYGYTF. The chain couples TRBV28 to TRBJ1-2, with 9 nucleotides matching TRBD1. The CDR3 is 14 residues long. CDR1 MDHEN and CDR2 SYDVKM come from the germline V gene. Losses at the gene ends were 3 bases for V and 4 bases for J; bases not matched to a gene: 3.

The chain carries TRBV27 and TRBJ2-2; D remains unclear. The germline gives CDR1 MNHEY, CDR2 SMNVEV (reference sequence). The V gene lost 6 bases and the J gene lost 5 bases, with 16 bases spanning the gap. The CDR3 sequence is 15 residues long. The CDR3 nucleotides read TGTGCCAGCAGCCTCCAACAGATCCCAACCGGGGAGCTGTTTTTT. It translates to CASSLQQIPTGELFF.

The chain is built from TRBV28 and TRBJ2-5; 8 bases agree with TRBD2. This CDR3 has 15 residues. The germline CDR1 and CDR2 sequences are MDHEN and SYDVKM. The ends lost 6 bases at V and 4 bases at J; junction bases unmatched: 10. The CDR3 nucleotides are TGTGCCAGCAGACGAGCGGGAGCACAGGGAGAGACCCAGTACTTC. It specifies CASRRAGAQGETQYF.

The J gene is TRBJ2-3, the V gene TRBV6-5; perhaps TRBD2 as D (6 bases). Trimming shortened V by 6 bases and J by 0 bases, and 13 bases separated the two germline ends. Germline CDR1 reads MNHEY; CDR2 reads SVGAGI. This CDR3 is built from 15 residues. The CDR3 reads CASRSEGRSTDTQYF. The CDR3 DNA is TGTGCCAGCAGGTCGGAGGGCAGAAGCACAGATACGCAGTATTTT.

On this clone: At the DNA level, this CDR3 is encoded by other sequences in the same sample as well. This rearrangement joins TRBV7-9 to TRBJ1-5, with 8 bases aligning to TRBD1. The CDR3 consists of 13 residues. Germline V gene sequence: CDR1 SEHNR, CDR2 FQNEAQ (reference sequence). Trimming removed 6 bases from V and 6 bases from J; junction bases left unmatched: 4. The CDR3: CASSLTGVQPQHF. The CDR3 coding sequence is TGTGCCAGCAGTCTGACAGGGGTTCAGCCCCAGCATTTT.

The chain joins TRBV10-3 to TRBJ2-5; a weak D match, TRBD2 (6 bases). Trimming removed 6 bases at V and 2 bases at J, with 16 bases between. The CDR3 contains 15 residues. Looked up from germline, CDR1 is ENHRY and CDR2 is SYGVKD. CDR3 sequence: CAIRRTGTPQETQYF. The DNA for the CDR3 is TGTGCCATCAGACGAACCGGGACTCCACAAGAGACCCAGTACTTC.

In regard to this clone: A read error may account for a junction end that differs from germline. The chain couples TRBV2 to TRBJ2-1; perhaps TRBD1 as D (5 bases). Germline CDR1 is SNHLY and CDR2 is FYNNEI. The CDR3 length is 13 residues. The CDR3 here is CASSTTGYSEQFF. CDR3 nucleotide sequence: TGTGCCAGCAGCACAACAGGCTACAGTGAGCAGTTCTTC.

The V and J genes are TRBV25-1 and TRBJ2-6; D is ambiguous. The germline CDR1 and CDR2 sequences are MGHDK and SYGVNS. The ends were cut back, 6 bases at V and 1 base at J, with 4 bases in the middle. The CDR3 spans 13 residues. CDR3 residues: CASRASGANVLTF. The CDR3 DNA is TGTGCCAGCAGGGCATCTGGGGCCAACGTCCTGACTTTC.

The table lists this clone with a count of one. This rearrangement joins TRBV18 to TRBJ2-2, with D unresolved. The CDR3 totals 14 residues. Germline V gives CDR1 KGHSH, CDR2 LQKENI. V lost 0 bases and J lost 2, with 4 bases in between. The CDR3 spells CASSPPVNTGELFF. CDR3 sequence (DNA): TGTGCCAGCTCACCACCGGTAAACACCGGGGAGCTGTTTTTT.

This sequence joins TRBV13 and TRBJ2-7; no reliable D call. The CDR3 contains 16 residues. V was trimmed by 3 bases and J by 5 bases, leaving 20 bases between them. Germline lookup yields CDR1 PRHDT and CDR2 FYEKMQ (reference sequence). The CDR3 loop reads CASSFFKPRGDDEQYF. The CDR3 DNA reads TGTGCCAGCAGCTTTTTTAAGCCGCGAGGAGACGACGAGCAGTACTTC.

The chain employs TRBV11-2 and TRBJ2-3, with D uncertain. V was trimmed by 2 bases and J by 0 bases, leaving 9 bases between them. The CDR3 is 15 amino acids. Looked up from germline, CDR1 is SGHAT and CDR2 is FQNNGV. The CDR3 protein is CASSLSGESTDTQYF. The CDR3, as DNA: TGTGCCAGCAGCTTAAGTGGCGAGAGCACAGATACGCAGTATTTT.

The chain combines TRBV5-6 with TRBJ2-7; tentatively, D is TRBD2 (6 bases). Germline lookup yields CDR1 SGHDT and CDR2 YYEEEE. Between the trimmed V and J ends, which lost 7 bases and 4 bases, there was a span of 21 bases. The CDR3 has 15 residues. CDR3 protein: CASSVTAGSLYEQYF. In DNA, the CDR3 is TGTGCCAGCTCCGTCACCGCGGGATCATTGTACGAGCAGTACTTC.

This rearrangement joins TRBV7-9 to TRBJ1-3; possibly TRBD1 for D (6 bases). The CDR3 length is 15 residues. Germline CDR1 SEHNR, CDR2 FQNEAQ (reference sequence). Trimming removed 5 bases at V and 1 base at J, with 12 bases between. CDR3 sequence: CASSPGTHSGNTIYF. CDR3 coding DNA: TGTGCCAGCAGCCCCGGGACACATTCTGGAAACACCATATATTTT.

This clone was counted once. The CDR3 DNA reads as TGTGCCAGCAGCCGTAGTTGGAGCTACGAGCAGTACTTC. Its translation: CASSRSWSYEQYF. The chain carries TRBV14 and TRBJ2-7; D is unresolved. This CDR3 contains 13 residues. Trimming removed 4 bases from V and 3 bases from J, with 10 bases in between. Germline loops: CDR1 SGHDN, CDR2 FVKESK.

The chain links TRBV28 to TRBJ2-3; 8 bases align to TRBD2. The CDR3 sequence is 13 residues long. The germline V gene has CDR1 MDHEN and CDR2 SYDVKM. After removal of 10 bases from V and 2 bases from J, the junction contained 5 bases not matched to a gene. CDR3 nucleotide sequence: TGTGCCACCCTACTAGCGGCCACAGATACGCAGTATTTT. It specifies CATLLAATDTQYF.

This chain connects TRBV5-4 to TRBJ2-3; D might be TRBD2 (6 bases). The V end was cut by 5 bases, the J end by 6 bases, with 16 bases between. Germline CDR1 SGHNT, CDR2 YYREEE (reference sequence). The CDR3 contains 14 residues. This chain's CDR3 is CASSQSHREDTQYF. The CDR3 coding sequence is TGTGCCAGCAGTCAATCGCACCGGGAGGATACGCAGTATTTT.

On this clone itself: The identical CDR3 is also encoded by other nucleotide sequences in the sample. The V gene is TRBV5-4, the J gene TRBJ2-3; possible D gene TRBD1, 5 bases. CDR1 is SGHNT and CDR2 is YYREEE in the germline V gene (reference sequence). V dropped 3 bases and J dropped 4 bases, with 9 bases sitting between them. The CDR3 runs to 13 residues. DNA of the CDR3: TGTGCCAGCAGCTCTCAGGGTGCAGATACGCAGTATTTT. Protein product: CASSSQGADTQYF.

The chain links TRBV5-1 to TRBJ2-3, with a possible D match to TRBD1 (5 bases). The CDR3 runs to 15 residues. Trimming took off 0 bases at V and 9 bases at J, with 17 bases between the two ends. Germline V gives CDR1 SGHRS, CDR2 YFSETQ. CDR3 sequence (DNA): TGCGCCAGCAGCTTGGTGTCCAGGGTGACTGAGACGCAGTATTTT. Translation gives CASSLVSRVTETQYF.